The rows below give T cell receptor beta chains drawn from one sample of a study of blood T cell repertoires in COVID-19. Measured with immunoSEQ multiplex PCR; TCRdb has only the in-frame clones, and not every one. The profile shows 65,000 to 95,000 clones, 87% of them singletons. What was sequenced was peripheral blood. The source is a man aged 25 to 45 with acute or convalescent COVID-19. Each CDR3 is given with its conserved first and last residue. A D gene is named only where the DNA matches it firmly. Clone size is given for some rows only: seen once, a few or many times, or a class if the clone is expanded.

size	V	D	J	CDR3	DNA
NA	TRBV9	NA	TRBJ2-1	CASSGTEYNEQFF	TGTGCCAGCAGCGGGACAGAGTACAATGAGCAGTTCTTC
NA	TRBV18	NA	TRBJ1-2	CASSPLGQIGYTF	TGTGCCAGCTCACCACTGGGCCAGATAGGCTACACCTTC
NA	TRBV28	NA	TRBJ2-7	CASSTMTVPYEQYF	TGTGCCAGCAGTACAATGACAGTGCCCTACGAGCAGTACTTC
NA	TRBV2	NA	TRBJ1-3	CASSEYRSPTSGNTIYF	TGTGCCAGCAGTGAATATCGTTCGCCTACCTCTGGAAACACCATATATTTT
NA	TRBV29-1	TRBD1	TRBJ1-2	CSVDGTGQNLSNYGYTF	TGCAGCGTTGATGGTACGGGACAGAACCTATCTAACTATGGCTACACCTTC
once	TRBV5-1	TRBD1	TRBJ1-2	CASSATGTGANYGYTF	TGCGCCAGCAGCGCTACCGGGACAGGAGCTAACTATGGCTACACCTTC
once	TRBV29-1	NA	TRBJ1-2	CSVGRVRDMGYGYTF	TGCAGCGTTGGCAGAGTCCGGGACATGGGTTATGGCTACACCTTC
NA	TRBV6-5	TRBD1	TRBJ1-2	CASRIGTEINYGYTF	TGTGCCAGCAGGATTGGGACAGAAATTAACTATGGCTACACCTTC
NA	TRBV2	NA	TRBJ2-3	CASSVQAPTDTQYF	TGTGCCAGCAGTGTTCAGGCGCCCACAGATACGCAGTATTTT
NA	TRBV5-1	TRBD2	TRBJ2-5	CASSSRGSGTIGTQYF	TGCGCCAGCAGCTCTCGGGGAAGCGGGACCATCGGGACCCAGTACTTC
few	TRBV30	NA	TRBJ2-1	CAWSVLGSGEQFF	TGTGCCTGGAGTGTACTGGGGAGTGGTGAGCAGTTCTTC
NA	TRBV6-6	NA	TRBJ1-5	CASSPALSSQPQHF	TGTGCCAGCAGCCCCGCCCTAAGTAGTCAGCCCCAGCATTTT
NA	TRBV7-3	NA	TRBJ2-3	CASSLMPRTDTQYF	TGTGCCAGCAGCCTAATGCCGCGGACAGATACGCAGTATTTT
NA	TRBV27	NA	TRBJ1-2	CASTKTGGSYGYTF	TGTGCCAGCACAAAGACAGGAGGTTCCTATGGCTACACCTTC
few	TRBV19	NA	TRBJ2-6	CASSVGTLVSGANVLTF	TGTGCGAGTAGTGTTGGGACACTTGTCTCTGGGGCCAACGTCCTGACTTTC
once	TRBV28	TRBD1	TRBJ2-7	CASSSRIGQVYEQYF	TGTGCCAGCAGTTCCCGAATCGGACAGGTCTACGAGCAGTACTTC
NA	TRBV7-9	NA	TRBJ2-7	CASSKKGQVEQYF	TGTGCCAGCAGCAAGAAGGGGCAGGTCGAGCAGTACTTC
NA	TRBV3-1/TRBV3-2	NA	TRBJ2-7	CASSQAGWPPKEQYF	TGTGCCAGCAGCCAGGCAGGGTGGCCCCCGAAGGAGCAGTACTTC
NA	TRBV7-9	NA	TRBJ1-5	CASSLDEGWQPQHF	TGTGCCAGCAGCTTAGATGAGGGCTGGCAGCCCCAGCATTTT
NA	TRBV12-2	NA	TRBJ2-1	CASRLALNFPAGDHNEQFF	TGTGCAAGTCGCTTAGCGCTGAACTTTCCGGCGGGAGATCACAATGAGCAGTTCTTC